The present TCR beta chain was sequenced within a study of cytomegalovirus exposure and HLA in healthy donors. Background on the study: A prior analysis found 90 million to 120 million unique TCR beta sequences from 170 million or so T cells. General observations from the study: It emerged from a later analysis that several of the most significant clusters appeared to be linked to common viral pathogens.

PCR used 60 Vbeta primers and 13 Jbeta primers. Using immunoSEQ multiplex PCR, the repertoire was profiled, and TCRdb retains in-frame clones only, with some absent. Of about 130,000 clones in the sample, about four fifths were seen once. To note about this clone: What it recognizes is unknown.

The specimen sequenced was PBMCs. The receptor comes from a woman between 40 and 55 years old in good health and CMV-seronegative.

The chain's CDR3 is CASSSKIQGGETQYF. The CDR3 region has the DNA TGTGCCAGCAGCTCGAAAATACAGGGGGGAGAGACCCAGTACTTC. The chain joins TRBV7-9 to TRBJ2-5; 8 bases agree with TRBD1. J was trimmed by 4 bases and V by 4 bases; bases with no gene match: 8. Germline V CDR1 and CDR2: SEHNR, FQNEAQ (reference sequence). The CDR3 has 15 residues.